This TCR beta chain was captured in a study of T cells after yellow fever vaccination. In the study overall: Where fractions had low cell numbers, libraries were prepared from them with the SMART-Seq v4 Ultra Low Input RNA kit.

Study-level findings and limits: The booster response re-showed most primary clones: 95% to 96% CD4, over 80% CD8. Clonotype sharing between CD4 and CD8 compartments was small.

5'RACE template switching added a universal primer site and UMIs to TCR cDNA. Via MiXCR, TCRdb re-called the 5' RACE reads, giving one row per CDR3 protein. The sample lists about 350,000 distinct CDR3 sequences; 7% to 10% were seen once. CDR3 length equals 16 residues. V gave up 5 bases and J gave up 6 bases; unmatched junction bases: 11. Germline V gene lookup returns CDR1 SGHTA and CDR2 FQGNSA. Turning to this clonotype: What it binds is not known.

The sequence derives from a man aged 18 to 35 who received the YFV17D yellow fever vaccine. Sample: PBMCs, taken around 45 days after the first yellow fever vaccination. The chain recombines TRBV7-2 with TRBJ2-2; 8 nucleotides agree with TRBD2. The CDR3 is CASSRASGGAAGELFF. The CDR3 nucleotides are TGTGCCAGCAGCCGGGCGAGCGGGGGCGCCGCCGGGGAGCTGTTTTTT.